This section outlines one T cell receptor beta chain sequence together with its context. V shed 1 base, J shed 6 bases, and the junction held 1 base outside the gene matches. Germline V gives CDR1 KGHSH, CDR2 LQKENI. This CDR3 region has 14 residues. Produced via immunoSEQ multiplex PCR; TCRdb's table is partial and in-frame only. The repertoire holds about 39,000 clones, with 85% to 95% as singletons. The sample originates from a study of T cell changes during pregnancy in multiple sclerosis. The rearrangement links TRBV18 to TRBJ1-3, with 9 bases fitting TRBD1. Material: CD4+ T cells from peripheral blood mononuclear cells, obtained after pregnancy. This receptor was obtained from a female donor with multiple sclerosis, enrolled in a pregnancy study. CDR3 sequence (DNA): TGTGCCAGCTCACCACGACAGGGGGAAAACACCATATATTTT. It specifies CASSPRQGENTIYF.